These T cell receptor beta chains were read from a single sample in a study of a mutant IDH1 vaccine in newly diagnosed glioma. Generated by immunoSEQ multiplex PCR, the TCRdb table keeps only in-frame clones and is missing some. This sample has some 15,000 clones, with around 91% found just once. Material: PBMCs, obtained from a glioma patient treated with radiotherapy, temozolomide or both. All receptors come from a woman in her 40s with glioma. Some clones in this sample may be carry-over from other donors' samples. The CDR3 runs from the conserved cysteine through the conserved F or W. The D gene is left open where the match is weak. Only part of the rows carry a size: once, few, many, or a class if the clone is expanded.

TRBJ2-1 TRBD2 TRBV19 - TGTGCCAGTAGTATGGCTAGCGGCTCCTACAATGAGCAGTTCTTC CASSMASGSYNEQFF
TRBJ2-4 - TRBV7-9 - TGTGCCAGCAGCTTATCTGGAATTCAGTACTTC CASSLSGIQYF
TRBJ1-5 - TRBV2 once TGTGCCAGTGTAAGGGAAATCAATCAGCCCCAGCATTTT CASVREINQPQHF
TRBJ2-2 - TRBV27 - TGTGCCAGCAGTCTCGGGGGCAGGGGCGGCGGGGAGCTGTTTTTT CASSLGGRGGGELFF
TRBJ1-1 - TRBV10-3 - TGCTGTGGGGGGGTCAAGCTTAAGTGGCCCACAAGTGAAGCTTTCTTT CCGGVKLKWPTSEAFF
TRBJ2-1 - TRBV4-1 - TGCGCCAGCAGCCAAGACGGGTCCTACAATGAGCAGTTCTTC CASSQDGSYNEQFF
TRBJ1-1 - TRBV7-9 - TGTGCCAGCAGCTTAAGGGGGGACACTGAAGCTTTCTTT CASSLRGDTEAFF
TRBJ2-5 - TRBV11-2 - TGTGCCAGCAGCTGGACGGCTCGAGACCAAGAGACCCAGTACTTC CASSWTARDQETQYF
TRBJ1-5 - TRBV15 - TGTGCCACCAGTATTGCCGTGAGCAATCAGCCCCAGCATTTT CATSIAVSNQPQHF
TRBJ2-5 - TRBV21-1 - TGTGCCAGCCAAATCCGACAGGGGCCAGAGACCCAGTACTTC CASQIRQGPETQYF
TRBJ1-1 TRBD1 TRBV7-9 - TGTGCCAGCATCCCGGGACAGATACGATCTGAAGCTTTCTTT CASIPGQIRSEAFF
TRBJ2-1 TRBD1 TRBV4-2 - TGTGCCAGCAGCCGGACAGGGGCAAGCTCCTACAATGAGCAGTTCTTC CASSRTGASSYNEQFF
TRBJ2-1 - TRBV5-6 - TGTGCCAGCAGGAGGAACGGGAGAGATGGTGAGCAGTTCTTC CASRRNGRDGEQFF
TRBJ1-2 - TRBV30 - TGTGCCTGGAGTTGGGGACCAGAAGGCTACACCTTC CAWSWGPEGYTF
TRBJ1-1 TRBD1 TRBV19 - TGTGCCAGTAGTATAGCCAGGGGACAGGGGGCTGAAGCTTTCTTT CASSIARGQGAEAFF
TRBJ1-4 - TRBV19 - TGTGCCAGTAAGGTGGGCAGGGACAATGAAAAACTGTTTTTT CASKVGRDNEKLFF
TRBJ2-6 - TRBV19 - TGTGCCAGTATGGTTTCTGGGGCCAACGTCCTGACTTTC CASMVSGANVLTF
TRBJ2-2 - TRBV5-6 once TGTGCCAGCAGCTTGAGGGACTCCGATCTCAGCGGGGAGCTGTTTTTT CASSLRDSDLSGELFF